This T cell receptor (beta chain) was retrieved from a study of blood T cell repertoires in COVID-19. The wider study: Acute and convalescent COVID-19 samples came from the United States, Italy and Spain. T cells, B-cell-depleted T cells, or PBMCs provided the cDNA or gDNA that served as material.

J lost 5 bases, V lost 4 bases, and 8 bases had no gene match. The CDR3 is made up of 16 amino acids. Germline-derived CDR1 and CDR2 are MNHNS and SASEGT. In the original analysis: How many nucleated cells were present was estimated from reference gene primer amplification. The data were produced by immunoSEQ multiplex PCR, yet TCRdb's version contains in-frame clones alone and is incomplete. The DNA was the basis for D and trimming; V, J and clone size are from that table. The sample carries around 170,000 clones, about four fifths recorded once. The sequence came from a woman between 40 and 55 years old with acute or convalescent COVID-19. Sample: peripheral blood. The rearrangement joins TRBV6-1 to TRBJ1-1, with 12 bases lining up with TRBD1. The CDR3 loop is CASSARGTGGRTEAFF. The DNA of the CDR3 is TGTGCCAGCAGTGCCCGTGGGACAGGGGGCAGGACTGAAGCTTTCTTT.